This is a list of T cell receptor beta chains from one sample in a study of blood T cell repertoires in COVID-19. This table comes from immunoSEQ multiplex PCR, and its TCRdb copy is limited to in-frame clones, with some not included. The data hold about 160,000 clones, with around 80% observed a single time. Sequencing input: peripheral blood. Receptor source: an elderly woman with active or convalescent COVID-19. Each CDR3 is given with its conserved first and last residue. Fields, in order: J gene, V gene, clone size, D gene, CDR3 DNA, CDR3 protein. The D gene is left open where the match is weak. Clone size is given for some rows only: seen once, a few or many times, or a class if the clone is expanded.

TRBJ2-7,TRBV3-1/TRBV3-2,-,-,TGTGCCAGCAGCCAAGTGAGGGCCGAGCAGTACTTC,CASSQVRAEQYF
TRBJ2-2,TRBV19,-,TRBD2,TGTGCCAGTACCTCCGGACTAGCGGCCGGGGAGCTGTTTTTT,CASTSGLAAGELFF
TRBJ2-3,TRBV29-1,-,-,TGCAGCGTTGGGGGCAGCACAGATACGCAGTATTTT,CSVGGSTDTQYF
TRBJ1-5,TRBV29-1,-,-,TGCAGCGTCTCGGGGGTCAATCAGCCCCAGCATTTT,CSVSGVNQPQHF
TRBJ1-4,TRBV6-5,-,-,TGTGCCAGCAGTTACTCACCCCGAACAGGGTCTGAAAAACTGTTTTTT,CASSYSPRTGSEKLFF
TRBJ1-1,TRBV7-6,-,TRBD1,TGTGCCAGCAGCCCGAGACAGGGTCTAACGAACACTGAAGCTTTCTTT,CASSPRQGLTNTEAFF
TRBJ1-1,TRBV29-1,-,-,TGCAGCGTTGAAGATACCGCGGTGCGGATGAACACTGAAGCTTTCTTT,CSVEDTAVRMNTEAFF
TRBJ2-1,TRBV11-2,once,-,TGTGCCACCAAACGGGGGGCCTCCTACAATGAGCAGTTCTTC,CATKRGASYNEQFF
TRBJ2-5,TRBV6-5,-,TRBD1,TGTGCCAGCACCTTCCGGGGACAGGGTTGGGAGACCCAGTACTTC,CASTFRGQGWETQYF
TRBJ2-2,TRBV6-2/TRBV6-3,-,TRBD1,TGTGCCAGCAGTACCCGGACAGGGGCCGGGGAGCTGTTTTTT,CASSTRTGAGELFF
TRBJ1-4,TRBV3-1/TRBV3-2,-,-,TGTGCCAGCAGCCGTGGGGGCGCAACTAATGAAAAACTGTTTTTT,CASSRGGATNEKLFF
TRBJ2-5,TRBV7-6,once,TRBD2,TGTGCCAGCAGCTTCTCCCGACTAGCGGGGGGGGACCAAGAGACCCAGTACTTC,CASSFSRLAGGDQETQYF
TRBJ1-3,TRBV19,few,-,TGTGCCAGTAGTATAAACAACCCAGGGGCTGGAAACACCATATATTTT,CASSINNPGAGNTIYF
TRBJ1-6,TRBV15,-,-,TGTGCCACCAGCAGCGGTACGAGCTCCTATAATTCACCCCTCCACTTT,CATSSGTSSYNSPLHF
TRBJ1-6,TRBV27,-,TRBD1,TGTGCCAGCAGTTTCCGAAGGGACAGGCAAAATTCACCCCTCCACTTT,CASSFRRDRQNSPLHF
TRBJ1-1,TRBV4-3,-,-,TGCGCCAGCAGCCAAGTAGGTCAGGGGAACACTGAAGCTTTCTTT,CASSQVGQGNTEAFF
TRBJ1-1,TRBV5-1,-,-,TGCGCCAGCAGAAAAGAGTTGAACACTGAAGCTTTCTTT,CASRKELNTEAFF
TRBJ2-7,TRBV6-1,-,TRBD2,TGTGCCAGCAGTGGGACTAGCGGGGGGCCCGGTACCTACGAGCAGTACTTC,CASSGTSGGPGTYEQYF
TRBJ2-7,TRBV27,-,-,TGTGCCAGCAGTTACCGGACGGGATACGAGCAGTACTTC,CASSYRTGYEQYF
TRBJ2-5,TRBV5-6,-,-,TGTGCCAGCAGCTTGCTACAGTCCCCCAAGACCCAGTACTTC,CASSLLQSPKTQYF
TRBJ1-1,TRBV6-2/TRBV6-3,-,TRBD1,TGTGCCAGCAGTTACTTCGAGACAGGGTTAGGGACTGAAGCTTTCTTT,CASSYFETGLGTEAFF
TRBJ2-7,TRBV6-7,-,TRBD1,TGTGCCAGCAGTTACTCAGGGCAGGGGGACTACGAGCAGTACTTC,CASSYSGQGDYEQYF
TRBJ1-1,TRBV14,-,-,TGTGCCAGCAGCCAACAAGCGAACACTGAAGCTTTCTTT,CASSQQANTEAFF
TRBJ2-7,TRBV18,-,TRBD1,TGTGCCAGCTCAGAAGGGACAGGGGGCGTTTACGAGCAGTACTTC,CASSEGTGGVYEQYF
TRBJ1-1,TRBV5-8,-,-,TGTGCCAGCAGCGCCTCCGGGAGCCTGGGGACTGAAGCTTTCTTT,CASSASGSLGTEAFF
TRBJ1-5,TRBV3-1/TRBV3-2,-,TRBD1,TGTGCCAGCAGAAGTTCCGGGACAGGGGATCAGCCCCAGCATTTT,CASRSSGTGDQPQHF
TRBJ2-1,TRBV7-2,-,TRBD2,TGTGCCAGCAGCACCCTCGGGGGGGGAAGGGGGCAGTTCTTC,CASSTLGGGRGQFF
TRBJ1-1,TRBV6-7,once,-,TGTGCCAGCAGCCTACCCCCCTGGAAACAAACGGGGACTGAAGCTTTCTTT,CASSLPPWKQTGTEAFF
TRBJ1-2,TRBV9,-,-,TGTGCCAGCAGCGCCGGGACACCCCCTAACTATGGCTACACCTTC,CASSAGTPPNYGYTF
TRBJ2-1,TRBV9,once,TRBD1,TGTGCCAGCAGCGCCTTAGGGGACAGGGGGCGCAATGAGCAGTTCTTC,CASSALGDRGRNEQFF
TRBJ2-7,TRBV6-5,-,TRBD2,TGTGCCAGCAGTTACTCGACGCGGGGGACTACCTACGAGCAGTACTTC,CASSYSTRGTTYEQYF
TRBJ2-7,TRBV5-1,-,TRBD1,TGCGCCAGCAGCCCGGTCGGGACAGGATCCTACGAGCAGTACTTC,CASSPVGTGSYEQYF
TRBJ2-2,TRBV19,-,-,TGTGCCAGTTGTGAACAGGCCAACACCGGGGAGCTGTTTTTT,CASCEQANTGELFF
TRBJ1-3,TRBV19,-,TRBD1,TGTGCCAGTAGTATGACAGGGATTTTAGGAAACACCATATATTTT,CASSMTGILGNTIYF
TRBJ1-1,TRBV2,-,-,TGTGCCAGCATTATGGAACAGGGATATACTGAAGCTTTCTTT,CASIMEQGYTEAFF
TRBJ1-5,TRBV6-6,-,-,TGTGCCAGCAGTGGGGGGGGGCCGGTTCAGCCCCAGCATTTT,CASSGGGPVQPQHF
TRBJ1-1,TRBV19,-,-,TGTGCCAGTAGTATTGTGCGGGGACGGGCTTTCTTT,CASSIVRGRAFF
TRBJ2-3,TRBV7-2,once,TRBD2,TGTGCCAGCAGCGTCGGGGCGGGGGGCGCACAAGATACGCAGTATTTT,CASSVGAGGAQDTQYF
TRBJ1-4,TRBV7-9,-,TRBD1,TGTGCCAGCACCCCCCTGGGGACAGATAATGAAAAACTGTTTTTT,CASTPLGTDNEKLFF
TRBJ2-6,TRBV6-4,once,TRBD1,TGTGCCGCAGGGGGCCCCGGCTCCGGGGCCAACGTCCTGACTTTC,CAAGGPGSGANVLTF
TRBJ2-5,TRBV3-1/TRBV3-2,-,TRBD1,TGTGCCAGCAGCTTCAGGGGGAACCAAGAGACCCAGTACTTC,CASSFRGNQETQYF
TRBJ1-5,TRBV27,-,-,TGTGCCAGCAGTTTTTCCAGGGACAACGGGCCCCAGCATTTT,CASSFSRDNGPQHF
TRBJ2-3,TRBV5-8,-,TRBD2,TGTGCCAGCAGCTTGTATGCTAGCGGATTCCCTGGAGATACGCAGTATTTT,CASSLYASGFPGDTQYF
TRBJ1-1,TRBV7-2,-,TRBD1,TGTGCCAGCAGCCCTAAACAGGGGGCAAGCACTGAAGCTTTCTTT,CASSPKQGASTEAFF
TRBJ2-7,TRBV2,-,-,TGTGCCAGTGAACAGGGTGGATACGAGCAGTACTTC,CASEQGGYEQYF
TRBJ1-2,TRBV6-2/TRBV6-3,-,-,TGTGCCAGCAGTTCGACAGGATACTATGGCTACACCTTC,CASSSTGYYGYTF
TRBJ2-6,TRBV5-1,few,-,TGCGCCAGCAGCTCGAGTCTCTCTGGGGCCAACGTCCTGACTTTC,CASSSSLSGANVLTF
TRBJ1-2,TRBV4-3,-,TRBD1,TGCGCCAGCAGCCAAGAAGTAGGGGGCGCCAGGCCCTACACCTTC,CASSQEVGGARPYTF
TRBJ2-1,TRBV4-1,-,-,TGCGCCAGCAGCCAAGATGAAACAAGCTACAATGAGCAGTTCTTC,CASSQDETSYNEQFF
TRBJ1-1,TRBV11-3,-,-,TGTGCCAGCAGCTTAGATCTATTTTCAAACCTCCGCCCCGCTGAAGCTTTCTTT,CASSLDLFSNLRPAEAFF
TRBJ1-2,TRBV7-9,-,TRBD1,TGTGCCAGCAGCGGACAGGGTTTTGATGGCTACACCTTC,CASSGQGFDGYTF
TRBJ2-1,TRBV7-8,once,TRBD2,TGTGCCAGCAGCTTAAAGCGGGGAGTCTCCTACAATGAGCAGTTCTTC,CASSLKRGVSYNEQFF
TRBJ2-4,TRBV28,once,TRBD1,TGTGCCAGCAGTCCTGGGACAGGGGCAGGGAACATTCAGTACTTC,CASSPGTGAGNIQYF
TRBJ1-1,TRBV6-1,once,TRBD1,TGTGCCAGCAGTGAAAAGGGGGCGGGCACTGAAGCTTTCTTT,CASSEKGAGTEAFF
TRBJ2-2,TRBV19,-,TRBD2,TGTGCCAGTAGTTCACATGGACTAGTTTTAACCGGGGAGCTGTTTTTT,CASSSHGLVLTGELFF